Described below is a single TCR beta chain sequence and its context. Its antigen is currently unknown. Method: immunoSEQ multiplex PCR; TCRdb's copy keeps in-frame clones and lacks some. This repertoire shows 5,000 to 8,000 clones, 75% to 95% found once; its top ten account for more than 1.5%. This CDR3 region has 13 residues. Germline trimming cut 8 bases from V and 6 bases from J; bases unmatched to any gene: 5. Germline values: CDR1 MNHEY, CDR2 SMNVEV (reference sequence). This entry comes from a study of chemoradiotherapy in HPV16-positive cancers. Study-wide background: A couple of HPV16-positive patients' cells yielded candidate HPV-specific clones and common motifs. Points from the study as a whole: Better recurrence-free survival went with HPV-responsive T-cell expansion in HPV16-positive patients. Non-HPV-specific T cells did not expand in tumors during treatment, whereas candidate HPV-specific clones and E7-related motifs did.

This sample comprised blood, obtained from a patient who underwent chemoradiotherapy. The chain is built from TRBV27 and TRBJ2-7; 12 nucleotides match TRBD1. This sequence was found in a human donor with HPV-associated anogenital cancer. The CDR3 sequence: CASGTGGKGEQYF. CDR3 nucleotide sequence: TGTGCCAGCGGGACAGGGGGCAAGGGCGAGCAGTACTTC.